This T cell receptor beta chain was observed in a study of blood T cell repertoires in COVID-19. In the original processing: Cell counts per sample came from amplifying reference gene primers. TCRdb keeps only in-frame clones here, not all; method: immunoSEQ multiplex PCR. That table is the source of V, J and clone size, and D and trimming were worked out from the DNA. The data contain some 300,000 clones, 85% to 90% of them seen just once; the ten biggest clones take up approximately 2%. Germline V CDR1 and CDR2: SGHVS, FQNEAQ. The CDR3 totals 16 residues. The V gene end was trimmed by 4 bases and the J gene end by 7 bases; junction bases not matched to a gene: 9. Participants were aged 18 to 89 years, lived in around 25 US areas, and enrolled virtually. Cohort assignment relied on participant-reported clinical history.

The chain links TRBV7-8 to TRBJ1-5, with 11 positions matching TRBD1. The TCR was taken from a woman aged 55-69 years in a cohort exposed to, infected with or recovered from COVID-19 (not recorded which). Sequencing was done on a sample of PBMCs or T cells enriched from blood (not recorded which). In DNA, the CDR3 is TGTGCCAGCAGCTCTTGGACAGGGGGCGTAGGACAGCCCCAGCATTTT. Translated: CASSSWTGGVGQPQHF.